This T cell receptor beta chain was documented in a study of cytomegalovirus exposure and HLA in healthy donors. Sequencing used immunoSEQ multiplex PCR; TCRdb keeps in-frame clones, though not all of them. The sample lists more than 120,000 clones; 87% were seen once. CDR1 SGDLS and CDR2 YYNGEE come from the germline V gene. Losses at the gene ends were 4 bases for V and 2 bases for J; bases not matched to a gene: 4. The CDR3 has 16 residues. This TCR was recovered from a man aged 18 to 35 in good health and CMV-seropositive. Sequenced sample: PBMCs. The chain uses TRBV9 and TRBJ2-6, with 9 bases that match TRBD1. CDR3 sequence: CASSPRQGAGANVLTF. The CDR3 coding sequence is TGTGCCAGCAGCCCGCGACAGGGGGCTGGGGCCAACGTCCTGACTTTC.